Below, 30 T cell receptor beta chains from the same sample are listed, as sequenced in a study of T cell responses to AZD1222 COVID-19 vaccine. The data were produced by immunoSEQ multiplex PCR, yet TCRdb's version contains in-frame clones alone and is incomplete. The sample records about 150,000 clones, around 90% being singletons. The sample consisted of peripheral blood, taken on day 0 of AZD1222 vaccination. These receptors were collected from an adult in good health.

The chain carries TRBV5-1 and TRBJ2-1; 11 nucleotides match TRBD2. The V gene's germline CDR1 is SGHRS and CDR2 YFSETQ. With V trimmed by 4 bases and J by 5 bases, 5 bases remained unmatched. The CDR3 length is 15 residues. Here the CDR3 reads CASSLLAGVNNEQFF. The CDR3 region has the DNA TGCGCCAGCAGCCTACTAGCGGGAGTCAACAATGAGCAGTTCTTC.

The CDR3 region is CASSRDIGPNYGYTF. The CDR3 DNA reads TGCGCCAGCAGCAGGGATATTGGACCTAACTATGGCTACACCTTC. The chain recombines TRBV5-1 with TRBJ1-2; D not certain. V dropped 4 bases and J dropped 0 bases, with 13 bases sitting between them. Germline CDR1 and CDR2: SGHRS and YFSETQ. The CDR3 has 15 residues.

This clone showed up just once. The chain combines TRBV5-5 with TRBJ1-1; no firm D call. CDR1 SGHKS and CDR2 YYEKEE come from the germline V gene (reference sequence). The V gene lost 0 bases and the J gene lost 3 bases, with 6 bases spanning the gap. The CDR3 runs 13 residues. Here the CDR3 reads CASSLVDYTEAFF. DNA for the CDR3: TGTGCCAGCAGCTTGGTGGACTACACTGAAGCTTTCTTT.

This clone occurred once. The V call is TRBV5-5, the J call TRBJ1-3, with no clear D. This CDR3 has 16 residues. The ends were cut back, 3 bases at V and 0 bases at J, with 13 bases in the middle. Germline V gene data show CDR1 as SGHKS and CDR2 as YYEKEE (reference sequence). CDR3 loop: CASSSGQSYSGNTIYF. CDR3 nucleotides: TGTGCCAGCAGCTCTGGTCAGTCTTACTCTGGAAACACCATATATTTT.

This clone occurred once. This rearrangement joins TRBV2 to TRBJ1-2, with D hard to call. The CDR3 has 15 residues. Germline V gene data show CDR1 as SNHLY and CDR2 as FYNNEI. Trimming pared 3 bases from V and 6 bases from J, leaving 17 bases between. Here the CDR3 reads CASSDGPWSGNGYTF. DNA of the CDR3: TGTGCCAGCAGTGATGGCCCTTGGTCGGGGAATGGCTACACCTTC.

The gene calls are TRBV28 and TRBJ2-7, with 12 bases lining up with TRBD2. The CDR3 has 14 residues. Trimming took 6 bases from V and 5 from J; bases not matched to a gene: 5. Germline CDR1 is MDHEN and CDR2 is SYDVKM. Written as DNA, the CDR3 is TGTGCCAGCAGGACTAGCGGGAGAAGCGACGAGCAGTACTTC. Amino acid sequence: CASRTSGRSDEQYF.

The V and J genes are TRBV6-5 and TRBJ1-2, with D possibly being TRBD1 (5 bases). V was clipped by 7 bases and J by 6 bases, with 12 bases between them. The CDR3 loop spans 12 amino acids. The germline gives CDR1 MNHEY, CDR2 SVGAGI. The CDR3 protein is CASTRDVDGYTF. In nucleotides, the CDR3 is TGTGCCAGCACCAGGGATGTCGATGGCTACACCTTC.

The V call is TRBV19, the J call TRBJ2-7; 7 bases agree with TRBD1. The germline V gene has CDR1 LNHDA and CDR2 SQIVND (reference sequence). Germline trimming cut 3 bases from V and 1 base from J; bases unmatched to any gene: 3. This CDR3 comprises 14 residues. The CDR3 reads CASSIRDSSYEQYF. The CDR3 DNA sequence: TGTGCCAGTAGTATCCGGGACAGTTCCTACGAGCAGTACTTC. The complete variable domain, with remaining parts taken from reference TRBV19 and TRBJ2-7, reads DGGITQSPKYLFRKEGQNVTLSCEQNLNHDAMYWYRQDPGQGLRLIYYSQIVNDFQKGDIAEGYSVSREKKESFPLTVTSAQKNPTAFYLCASSIRDSSYEQYFGPGTRLTVT.

V is TRBV7-9 and J is TRBJ2-7, with 9 bases matching TRBD1. V was clipped by 5 bases and J by 6 bases; unmatched bases: 8. The CDR3 extends over 14 amino acids. Germline CDR1 is SEHNR and CDR2 is FQNEAQ (reference sequence). In DNA, the CDR3 is TGTGCCAGCAGCCTGGGACAGGGCGTGGGCGAGCAGTACTTC. This codes for CASSLGQGVGEQYF.

The chain has TRBV20-1 and TRBJ2-7, with D perhaps matching TRBD2 (5 bases). The V gene's germline CDR1 is DFQATT and CDR2 SNEGSKA (reference sequence). This CDR3 has 11 residues. The V and J ends lost 5 bases and 6 bases respectively, with 11 bases between them. The CDR3 nucleotides are TGCAGTGCTGCCCCCGGGGTCGAGCAGTACTTC. Translating it yields CSAAPGVEQYF.

The chain employs TRBV19 and TRBJ1-6, with 8 bases aligning to TRBD1. V trimming: 7 bases; J trimming: 5 bases; junction bases outside the gene matches: 7. Germline-derived CDR1 and CDR2 are LNHDA and SQIVND (reference sequence). The CDR3 extends over 15 amino acids. The CDR3 is CASTPLDRDNSPLHF. The CDR3, as DNA: TGTGCCAGTACCCCCCTGGACAGGGATAATTCACCCCTCCACTTT.

This clone has more than one count but fewer than ten. J is TRBJ1-3 and V is TRBV7-9; TRBD1 aligns across 8 bases. Per germline, CDR1 SEHNR and CDR2 FQNEAQ (reference sequence). The CDR3 covers 15 residues. The J segment lost 4 bases and the V segment lost 4 bases, leaving 6 bases of the junction unmatched. The DNA for the CDR3 is TGTGCCAGCAGCTCAGGACAGGGAGTGGGAAACACCATATATTTT. Its translation is CASSSGQGVGNTIYF.

The gene calls are TRBV27 and TRBJ1-4; no clear D gene. CDR3 length equals 14 residues. V lost 4 bases to trimming and J lost 6 bases, with 12 bases between them. Germline loops: CDR1 MNHEY, CDR2 SMNVEV (reference sequence). The CDR3 is CASSSPGWDEKLFF. For the CDR3, the DNA is TGTGCCAGCAGTTCTCCGGGATGGGATGAAAAACTGTTTTTT.

The rearrangement joins TRBV4-2 to TRBJ2-1; 8 bases line up with TRBD2. V lost 1 base to trimming and J lost 7 bases; unmatched junction nucleotides: 9. The CDR3 length is 16 residues. CDR1 LGHNA and CDR2 YNFKEQ come from the germline V gene. The CDR3 here is CASSQGRLALDNEQFF. The CDR3, as DNA: TGTGCCAGCAGCCAAGGGAGACTAGCGCTAGATAATGAGCAGTTCTTC.

V usage is TRBV30 and J usage is TRBJ2-7; the D gene is possibly TRBD1 (6 bases). This CDR3 has 14 amino acids. Germline V lookup: CDR1 GTSNPN, CDR2 SVGIG (reference sequence). V lost 2 bases and J 1 base, leaving 12 bases between the germline ends. CDR3 coding DNA: TGTGCCTGGAGTATCTACAGGGCGTCCTACGAGCAGTACTTC. It codes for CAWSIYRASYEQYF.

The chain uses TRBV9 and TRBJ2-3; 11 bases map to TRBD2. V was pared by 0 bases and J by 6 bases, with 12 bases of the junction left unmatched. There are 18 residues in the CDR3. Per the germline V gene, CDR1 is SGDLS and CDR2 is YYNGEE. Written as DNA, the CDR3 is TGTGCCAGCAGCGTAGCTACGTCGACTAGCGGGACCCTGGATACGCAGTATTTT. Translated, it gives CASSVATSTSGTLDTQYF.

J is TRBJ2-7 and V is TRBV7-2; D is unresolved. This CDR3 has 12 amino acids. Germline CDR1 reads SGHTA; CDR2 reads FQGNSA. V was cut by 4 bases and J by 9 bases, with 13 bases left in between. DNA of the CDR3: TGTGCCAGCAGCTCTACCCTAGGTTTGCAGTACTTC. Translating gives CASSSTLGLQYF.

This clone was detected only once. J is TRBJ2-5 and V is TRBV3-1 (or the pseudogene TRBV3-2); D not resolved. This CDR3 has 11 residues. Germline lookup yields CDR1 LGHDT and CDR2 YNNKEL (reference sequence). V was cut by 4 bases and J by 9 bases, with 9 bases left in between. Here the CDR3 reads CASSLLSAQYF. The CDR3 DNA is TGTGCCAGCAGCCTACTCTCTGCCCAGTACTTC.

The chain joins TRBV19 to TRBJ1-1; 12 bases are shared with TRBD1. The germline gives CDR1 LNHDA, CDR2 SQIVND (reference sequence). V dropped 6 bases and J dropped 1; count of bases not matched to a gene: 6. The CDR3 spans 16 residues. As DNA, the CDR3 is TGTGCCAGTAGGCCGGGACAGGGGGCGCCGAACACTGAAGCTTTCTTT. Its protein is CASRPGQGAPNTEAFF.

This clone was detected only once. The chain joins TRBV7-9 to TRBJ2-5; the match to TRBD1 covers 8 bases. CDR1 is SEHNR and CDR2 is FQNEAQ in the germline V gene (reference sequence). The CDR3 contains 13 residues. After removal of 4 bases from V and 5 bases from J, the junction contained 3 bases not matched to a gene. Here the CDR3 DNA reads TGTGCCAGCAGCTCAGGGGGCGGGGAGACCCAGTACTTC. Protein sequence: CASSSGGGETQYF.

A few counts support this clone. V usage is TRBV11-2 and J usage is TRBJ1-1; D uncertain. The CDR3 is made up of 13 amino acids. Germline CDR1 is SGHAT and CDR2 is FQNNGV. Trimming took off 5 bases at V and 1 base at J, with 8 bases between the two ends. In DNA form, the CDR3 reads TGTGCCAGCAGCGGCTGGGGGAACACTGAAGCTTTCTTT. Its protein is CASSGWGNTEAFF.

The V call is TRBV6-5, the J call TRBJ2-4; D gene unclear. CDR1 and CDR2 from the germline V gene are MNHEY and SVGAGI. Trimming shortened V by 2 bases and J by 0 bases, and 11 bases separated the two germline ends. CDR3 length: 16 residues. CDR3 region: CASSYGKFLAKNIQYF. The DNA of the CDR3 is TGTGCCAGCAGTTACGGGAAATTTCTAGCCAAAAACATTCAGTACTTC.

The V and J genes are TRBV9 and TRBJ1-1, with 7 nucleotides matching TRBD1. With 0 bases clipped from V and 10 bases from J, the junction kept 3 bases outside the gene matches. Germline lookup yields CDR1 SGDLS and CDR2 YYNGEE. CDR3 length: 12 amino acids. CDR3 nucleotide sequence: TGTGCCAGCAGCGTAGCAGGGGGACGAGCTTTCTTT. Its translation is CASSVAGGRAFF. The variable domain in full, completed from reference TRBV9 and TRBJ1-1, reads DSGVTQTPKHLITATGQRVTLRCSPRSGDLSVYWYQQSLDQGLQFLIQYYNGEERAKGNILERFSAQQFPDLHSELNLSSLELGDSALYFCASSVAGGRAFFGQGTRLTVV.

As concerns this clone: The same CDR3 arises from other DNA sequences in this sample as well. This chain joins TRBV30 and TRBJ1-5; D is undetermined. Trimming pared 3 bases from V and 2 bases from J, leaving 5 bases between. The CDR3 covers 12 residues. Germline V gene sequence: CDR1 GTSNPN, CDR2 SVGIG (reference sequence). CDR3: CAWSRGNQPQHF. The CDR3 DNA reads as TGTGCCTGGAGCAGAGGCAATCAGCCCCAGCATTTT.

The J gene is TRBJ1-2, the V gene TRBV13, with 8 bases matching TRBD1. This CDR3 region has 14 residues. Trimming cost V 4 bases and J 4 bases; bases outside gene matches: 5. Germline V gene sequence: CDR1 PRHDT, CDR2 FYEKMQ (reference sequence). CDR3 region: CASSYSGTGYGYTF. In DNA form, the CDR3 reads TGTGCCAGCAGCTACTCCGGGACAGGCTATGGCTACACCTTC.

The rearrangement links TRBV5-1 to TRBJ1-3, with TRBD1 identical over 7 bases. J lost 2 bases, V lost 3 bases, and 2 bases had no gene match. The CDR3 spans 14 residues. From germline, CDR1 is SGHRS and CDR2 YFSETQ. The DNA for the CDR3 is TGCGCCAGCAGCTCCACAGGGGCTGGAAACACCATATATTTT. This codes for CASSSTGAGNTIYF.

This chain connects TRBV4-1 to TRBJ1-5; TRBD1 agrees at 9 bases. The trim removed 4 bases at V and 3 bases at J, leaving 7 bases unmatched. The CDR3 loop spans 16 amino acids. Germline values: CDR1 MGHRA, CDR2 YSYEKL. The CDR3, as DNA: TGCGCCAGCAGCCTATACCGGGACAGGGACAATCAGCCCCAGCATTTT. It is translated as CASSLYRDRDNQPQHF.

The V gene is TRBV19, the J gene TRBJ2-7; 12 nucleotides align to TRBD2. V was pared by 4 bases and J by 1 base, with 2 bases of the junction left unmatched. Germline CDR1 LNHDA, CDR2 SQIVND (reference sequence). The CDR3 runs to 15 residues. This CDR3 reads CASSRGLAGSYEQYF. In nucleotides, the CDR3 is TGTGCCAGTAGTAGAGGACTAGCGGGGTCCTACGAGCAGTACTTC.

For the CDR3, the DNA is TGTGCCAGCAAAGAGAGGGGCATGACGTACGAGCAGTACTTC. This translates into CASKERGMTYEQYF. This chain uses TRBV6-5 with TRBJ2-7, with D perhaps given as TRBD1 or TRBD2 (5 bases each). The germline V gene encodes CDR1 MNHEY and CDR2 SVGAGI. V dropped 7 bases and J dropped 4 bases, with 17 bases sitting between them. The CDR3 has 14 residues.

The V gene is TRBV12-3 or TRBV12-4, the J gene TRBJ1-3, with TRBD1 matching over 10 bases. J was trimmed by 3 bases and V by 8 bases; bases with no gene match: 1. This CDR3 has 13 amino acids. The CDR3 DNA reads as TGTGCCAGCGGACAGGGGGTTGGAAACACCATATATTTT. This sequence encodes CASGQGVGNTIYF.